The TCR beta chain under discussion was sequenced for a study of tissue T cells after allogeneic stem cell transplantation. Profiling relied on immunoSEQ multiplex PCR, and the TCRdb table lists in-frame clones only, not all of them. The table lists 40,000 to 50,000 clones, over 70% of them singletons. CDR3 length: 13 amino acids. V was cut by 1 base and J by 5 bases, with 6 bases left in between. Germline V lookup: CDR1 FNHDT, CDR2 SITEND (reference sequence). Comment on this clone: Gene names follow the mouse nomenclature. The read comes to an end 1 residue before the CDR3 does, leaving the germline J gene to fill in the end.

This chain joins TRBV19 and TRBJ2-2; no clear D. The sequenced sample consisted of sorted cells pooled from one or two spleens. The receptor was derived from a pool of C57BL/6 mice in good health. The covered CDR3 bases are TGTGCCAGCAGTATAACGGGGACCGGGCAGCTCTAC. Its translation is CASSITGTGQLY. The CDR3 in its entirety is CASSITGTGQLYF.